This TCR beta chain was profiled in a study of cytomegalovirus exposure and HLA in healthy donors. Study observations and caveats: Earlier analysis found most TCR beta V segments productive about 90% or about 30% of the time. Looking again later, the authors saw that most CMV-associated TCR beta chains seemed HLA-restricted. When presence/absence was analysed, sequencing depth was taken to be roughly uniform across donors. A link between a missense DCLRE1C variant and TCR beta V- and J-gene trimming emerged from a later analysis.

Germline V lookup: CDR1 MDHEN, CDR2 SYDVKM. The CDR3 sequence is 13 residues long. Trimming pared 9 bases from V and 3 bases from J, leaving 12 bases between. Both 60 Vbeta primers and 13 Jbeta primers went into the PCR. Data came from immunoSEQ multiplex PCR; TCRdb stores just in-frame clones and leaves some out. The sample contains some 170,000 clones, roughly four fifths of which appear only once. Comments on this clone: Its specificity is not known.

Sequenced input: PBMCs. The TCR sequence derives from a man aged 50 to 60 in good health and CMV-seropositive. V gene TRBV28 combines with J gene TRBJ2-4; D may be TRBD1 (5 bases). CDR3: CARSGRFKNIQYF. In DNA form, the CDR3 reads TGTGCCAGGTCAGGGCGATTCAAAAACATTCAGTACTTC.